This TCR beta chain originates from a study of radiotherapy plus CTLA-4 blockade in lung cancer. About the research overall: Disease control was achieved by over 25% of patients, and objective responses by more than 15%.

Focal radiation and CTLA-4 blockade (ipilimumab) were tested in chemo-refractory metastatic non-small-cell lung cancer patients. The germline gives CDR1 SGHRS, CDR2 YFSETQ. Trimming pared 4 bases from V and 2 bases from J, leaving 15 bases between. The CDR3 loop spans 15 amino acids. Assay: immunoSEQ multiplex PCR; the TCRdb copy retains only in-frame clones and omits some. The sample carries approximately 67,000 clones, around 86% recorded once. The chain links TRBV5-1 to TRBJ1-1, with a possible D match to TRBD1 (6 bases). This TCR came from a human donor with non-small cell lung cancer who had a partial response to radiotherapy plus ipilimumab. Sequences were derived from peripheral blood, sampled from a patient treated with radiotherapy plus ipilimumab. The CDR3 region has the DNA TGCGCCAGCAGCCGGGACAAACCACGAAACACTGAAGCTTTCTTT. Protein sequence: CASSRDKPRNTEAFF.